Below, one TCR beta chain is given with its context. The antigen remains unidentified. Germline CDR1 reads LGHNA; CDR2 reads YNFKEQ. V was clipped by 4 bases and J by 3 bases, with 21 bases between them. The CDR3 covers 17 residues. These data are taken from a study of T-cell memory formation after mild COVID-19. Study-level points and caveats: Day 37-peaking second-wave clones had unconfirmed SARS-CoV-2 specificity. The study found balanced CD4/CD8 in clones contracting day 15 to 85 and a CD4+ lean in later expanders. Of the contracting clones, CD4+ ones lay mainly in CM and EM, and CD8+ ones in EMRA.

MiXCR, run by TCRdb on the 5' RACE reads, gives a single entry per CDR3 protein. The data show 270,000 or so distinct CDR3 sequences, with roughly 17% seen just once and 22% held by the top ten. The source is a young man who had mild COVID-19 (a few samples of this study predate the infection). Cell type and time point are not known. The chain couples TRBV4-2 to TRBJ1-2, with a weak D call TRBD1 (6 bases). The sample taken for sequencing was PBMCs or a T cell subset sorted from them (not recorded which). In DNA, the CDR3 is TGTGCCAGCAGCCCACGAGGGGGACCCCTATGGGACTATGGCTACACCTTC. Amino acids: CASSPRGGPLWDYGYTF.